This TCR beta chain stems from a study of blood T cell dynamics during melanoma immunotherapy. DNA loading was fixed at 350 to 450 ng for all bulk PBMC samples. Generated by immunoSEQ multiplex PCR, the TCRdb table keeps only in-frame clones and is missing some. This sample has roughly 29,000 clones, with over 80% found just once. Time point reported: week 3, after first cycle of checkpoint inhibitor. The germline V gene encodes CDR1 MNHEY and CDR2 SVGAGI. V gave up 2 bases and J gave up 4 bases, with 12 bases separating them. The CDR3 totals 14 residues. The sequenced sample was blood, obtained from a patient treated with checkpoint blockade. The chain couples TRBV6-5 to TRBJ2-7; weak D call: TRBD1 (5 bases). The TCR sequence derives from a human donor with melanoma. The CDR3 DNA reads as TGTGCCAGCAGTTACGGGGCAGGGTGGTACGAGCAGTACTTC. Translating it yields CASSYGAGWYEQYF.